The clone carrying this T cell receptor beta chain has just one count. Its specificity is unknown. These data come from a study of T cell responses to AZD1222 COVID-19 vaccine. Study-wide points: Donors were chiefly white British, with a greater number of females, and clonal diversity was perhaps underestimated. Baseline serostatus was positive in only six AZD1222 recipients. At 160-218 and 743-854, vaccine-associated CD4 TCRs were dominant, and they spanned spike.

Produced via immunoSEQ multiplex PCR; TCRdb's table is partial and in-frame only. The sample yields 88,000 or so clones, approximately 88% seen once. This CDR3 has 14 residues. The trim removed 3 bases at V and 3 bases at J, leaving 4 bases unmatched. Germline V gene sequence: CDR1 SGDLS, CDR2 YYNGEE. The material sequenced was peripheral blood, taken 28 days after the second AZD1222 dose. The clonotype originates from an adult who received the AZD1222 COVID-19 vaccine. This rearrangement joins TRBV9 to TRBJ2-5; 8 bases match TRBD2. CDR3 region: CASSAFGGEETQYF. CDR3 nucleotides: TGTGCCAGCAGCGCCTTCGGGGGGGAAGAGACCCAGTACTTC. Drawing the rest from reference TRBV9 and TRBJ2-5, the complete variable domain is DSGVTQTPKHLITATGQRVTLRCSPRSGDLSVYWYQQSLDQGLQFLIQYYNGEERAKGNILERFSAQQFPDLHSELNLSSLELGDSALYFCASSAFGGEETQYFGPGTRLLVL.